The rows below give T cell receptor beta chains drawn from one sample of a study of cytomegalovirus exposure and HLA in healthy donors. Repertoires were generated with immunoSEQ multiplex PCR, while TCRdb's copy carries only in-frame clones and drops some. The sample consists of about 150,000 clones, roughly 84% of them appearing once. Sequencing was done on a sample of PBMCs. These receptors all stem from a man aged 18-30 years in good health and CMV-seronegative. CDR3s include the opening cysteine and the closing phenylalanine or tryptophan. D genes are given only for firm matches. Rows may omit the clone size; those that give it use once, few, many or a size class.

clone_size	v_call	j_call	cdr3_length	d_call	cdr3_aa	cdr3_nt
NA	TRBV2	TRBJ1-6	16	TRBD1	CASSEEGTGNNSPLHF	TGTGCCAGCAGTGAAGAGGGGACAGGCAATAATTCACCCCTCCACTTT
NA	TRBV4-3	TRBJ1-2	13	NA	CASSQEGAGGYTF	TGCGCCAGCAGCCAAGAGGGGGCTGGGGGCTACACCTTC
NA	TRBV5-1	TRBJ2-2	19	TRBD2	CASSFYKTSGPTNTGELFF	TGCGCCAGCAGCTTCTACAAGACTAGCGGGCCTACGAACACCGGGGAGCTGTTTTTT
once	TRBV15	TRBJ1-5	12	NA	CATAEGNQPQHF	TGTGCCACCGCCGAGGGAAATCAGCCCCAGCATTTT
NA	TRBV25-1	TRBJ1-1	14	NA	CASSGTEEDTEAFF	TGTGCCAGCAGTGGGACGGAGGAGGACACTGAAGCTTTCTTT
NA	TRBV5-4	TRBJ1-6	15	NA	CASSLAPTSSSPLHF	TGTGCCAGCAGCTTGGCCCCGACATCCAGTTCACCCCTCCACTTT
NA	TRBV25-1	TRBJ2-3	15	TRBD2	CASSVAGVLTDTQYF	TGTGCCAGCAGTGTGGCGGGGGTCCTCACAGATACGCAGTATTTT
NA	TRBV5-1	TRBJ2-5	17	TRBD1	CASSLGGTGGAGETQYF	TGCGCCAGCAGCTTGGGGGGGACAGGGGGCGCTGGAGAGACCCAGTACTTC
NA	TRBV29-1	TRBJ1-1	11	NA	CSVVRSDEAFF	TGCAGCGTTGTTCGAAGCGATGAAGCTTTCTTT
NA	TRBV7-9	TRBJ1-5	14	NA	CASSLTATNQPQHF	TGTGCCAGCAGCCTGACAGCTACCAATCAGCCCCAGCATTTT
NA	TRBV6-1	TRBJ2-3	15	TRBD2	CASSEGTSGADTQYF	TGTGCCAGCAGTGAAGGAACTAGCGGGGCAGATACGCAGTATTTT
NA	TRBV18	TRBJ1-5	15	TRBD1	CASSPGQGGNQPQHF	TGTGCCAGCTCACCGGGACAGGGTGGCAATCAGCCCCAGCATTTT
few	TRBV10-3	TRBJ1-1	16	TRBD1	CAIRSRDRASNTEAFF	TGTGCCATCAGAAGTCGGGACAGGGCTTCTAACACTGAAGCTTTCTTT
once	TRBV6-5	TRBJ2-1	14	NA	CASSFRGMSHEQFF	TGTGCCAGCAGTTTCCGCGGGATGTCCCATGAGCAGTTCTTC
NA	TRBV5-6	TRBJ2-5	16	TRBD1	CASSAGTGTLQETQYF	TGTGCCAGCAGCGCCGGGACAGGGACCCTCCAAGAGACCCAGTACTTC
NA	TRBV29-1	TRBJ2-3	12	NA	CSESGSTDTQYF	TGCAGCGAGTCCGGGAGCACAGATACGCAGTATTTT
NA	TRBV15	TRBJ2-5	15	TRBD1	CATSGKTGYQETQYF	TGTGCCACCAGCGGAAAGACAGGGTACCAAGAGACCCAGTACTTC
once	TRBV5-5	TRBJ1-2	15	NA	CASSLWAGRSVGYTF	TGTGCCAGCAGCTTGTGGGCAGGGAGGTCGGTCGGCTACACCTTC
NA	TRBV6-1	TRBJ2-2	13	NA	CASSEYNAGELFF	TGTGCCAGCAGTGAATACAACGCCGGGGAGCTGTTTTTT
NA	TRBV6-5	TRBJ2-7	15	TRBD1	CASSRPGQGAYEQYF	TGTGCCAGCAGCCGCCCGGGACAGGGAGCCTACGAGCAGTACTTC
NA	TRBV19	TRBJ2-3	14	NA	CASRPGLRADTQYF	TGTGCCAGCAGGCCGGGACTTCGGGCAGATACGCAGTATTTT
NA	TRBV5-1	TRBJ1-2	15	TRBD1	CASSGQTGTASGYTF	TGCGCCAGCAGCGGACAAACCGGGACAGCGTCTGGCTACACCTTC
NA	TRBV5-1	TRBJ2-3	16	TRBD1	CASSPGTGVSTDTQYF	TGCGCCAGCAGCCCCGGGACAGGGGTCAGCACAGATACGCAGTATTTT
NA	TRBV7-9	TRBJ2-5	13	TRBD1	CASSRTGGETQYF	TGTGCCAGCAGCCGGACAGGGGGAGAGACCCAGTACTTC
NA	TRBV6-5	TRBJ2-7	16	NA	CASSYSQTPRGYEQYF	TGTGCCAGCAGTTACTCGCAGACCCCCCGGGGCTACGAGCAGTACTTC
NA	TRBV28	TRBJ2-5	15	NA	CASSSRYTGEETQYF	TGTGCCAGCAGTTCCCGATACACAGGAGAAGAGACCCAGTACTTC
NA	TRBV28	TRBJ2-7	15	NA	CASNRLGGGLYEQYF	TGTGCCAGCAATCGGCTTGGCGGGGGCCTCTACGAGCAGTACTTC
NA	TRBV5-6	TRBJ2-7	14	NA	CASSRRQFPYEQYF	TGTGCCAGCAGTCGCAGACAGTTCCCCTACGAGCAGTACTTC
few	TRBV15	TRBJ2-7	14	TRBD1	CATSRISTGVEQYF	TGTGCCACCAGCAGAATCAGTACAGGGGTCGAGCAGTACTTC
NA	TRBV15	TRBJ2-3	15	NA	CATSRGGPSTDTQYF	TGTGCCACCAGCAGAGGAGGCCCCAGCACAGATACGCAGTATTTT
few	TRBV4-3	TRBJ1-5	15	NA	CASSQEEYSNQPQHF	TGCGCCAGCAGCCAAGAGGAGTATAGCAATCAGCCCCAGCATTTT
NA	TRBV18	TRBJ1-3	16	TRBD1	CASSPSWTGGGNTIYF	TGTGCCAGCTCACCTTCCTGGACAGGGGGAGGAAACACCATATATTTT
NA	TRBV6-5	TRBJ1-6	14	NA	CASSSRGPNSPLHF	TGTGCCAGCAGTTCAAGGGGCCCGAATTCACCCCTCCACTTT
NA	TRBV10-3	TRBJ1-2	12	NA	CAITAGLNGYTF	TGTGCCATCACGGCAGGGTTGAATGGCTACACCTTC
NA	TRBV19	TRBJ1-2	15	TRBD1	CASSRGQPRDYGYTF	TGTGCCAGTAGTAGGGGACAGCCGAGGGACTATGGCTACACCTTC
NA	TRBV19	TRBJ2-5	12	NA	CASRSASQEQYF	TGTGCCAGTAGATCGGCTAGCCAAGAGCAGTACTTC
NA	TRBV7-9	TRBJ1-3	18	NA	CASSPKLGRTDSGNTIYF	TGTGCCAGCAGCCCTAAACTGGGACGGACAGACTCTGGAAACACCATATATTTT
few	TRBV4-3	TRBJ2-5	14	TRBD2	CASSQGLAGETQYF	TGCGCCAGCAGCCAAGGACTAGCGGGAGAGACCCAGTACTTC
NA	TRBV5-1	TRBJ2-7	16	TRBD2	CASSRDGTSRNYEQYF	TGCGCCAGCAGCAGGGACGGGACTAGCAGAAACTACGAGCAGTACTTC
NA	TRBV2	TRBJ2-3	13	NA	CASSDGFEGAQYF	TGTGCCAGCAGTGATGGCTTTGAAGGGGCGCAGTATTTT
NA	TRBV28	TRBJ2-1	14	NA	CASRSPGVANEQFF	TGTGCCAGCAGGTCGCCGGGGGTCGCAAATGAGCAGTTCTTC
NA	TRBV5-1	TRBJ1-2	13	TRBD1	CASKDRGNYGYTF	TGCGCCAGCAAGGACAGGGGTAACTATGGCTACACCTTC